This TCR beta chain was recorded in a study of Ad26.COV2.S vaccination and SARS-CoV-2 variants. The study, taken as a whole, reports: Reported findings describe substantial breadth in spike-specific CD8+ and CD4+ T cell responses following vaccination.

The protocol was immunoSEQ multiplex PCR, while the TCRdb copy is restricted to in-frame clones and leaves out a portion. The table shows about 250,000 clones, with roughly 85% occurring only once. A word on this clone: Its antigen is currently unknown.

Treatment here: some 20 received Ad26.COV2.S at low or high dose, single or two shots; several received placebo; per-sample allocation not given. At day 63 after the first vaccine or placebo injection, samples were drawn. The CDR3 is 17 residues long. Germline V gene data show CDR1 as LGHDT and CDR2 as YNNKEL (reference sequence). V dropped 1 base and J dropped 0 bases, with 13 bases sitting between them. Source: peripheral blood, taken in a trial of Ad26.COV2.S vaccine versus placebo. The chain recombines TRBV3-1 (or the pseudogene TRBV3-2) with TRBJ1-3, with D possibly being TRBD1 (6 bases). This sequence was found in a person between 18 and 65 years old who received the Ad26.COV2.S COVID-19 vaccine or a placebo. CDR3 in DNA: TGTGCCAGCAGCCAAGGGGTCGGGGGGCTCTCTGGAAACACCATATATTTT. Its translation is CASSQGVGGLSGNTIYF.